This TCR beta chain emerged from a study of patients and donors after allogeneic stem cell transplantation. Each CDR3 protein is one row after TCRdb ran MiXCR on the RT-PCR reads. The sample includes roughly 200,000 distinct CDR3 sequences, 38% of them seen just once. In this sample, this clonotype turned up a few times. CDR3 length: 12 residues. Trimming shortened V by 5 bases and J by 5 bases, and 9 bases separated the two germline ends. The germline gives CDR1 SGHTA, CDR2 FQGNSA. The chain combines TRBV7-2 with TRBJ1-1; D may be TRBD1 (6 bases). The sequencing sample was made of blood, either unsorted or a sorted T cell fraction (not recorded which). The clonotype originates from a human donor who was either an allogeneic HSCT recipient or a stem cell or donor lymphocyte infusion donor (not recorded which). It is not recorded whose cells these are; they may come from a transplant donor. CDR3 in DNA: TGTGCCAGCAGCCGCCAGGGGACTGAAGCTTTCTTT. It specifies CASSRQGTEAFF.